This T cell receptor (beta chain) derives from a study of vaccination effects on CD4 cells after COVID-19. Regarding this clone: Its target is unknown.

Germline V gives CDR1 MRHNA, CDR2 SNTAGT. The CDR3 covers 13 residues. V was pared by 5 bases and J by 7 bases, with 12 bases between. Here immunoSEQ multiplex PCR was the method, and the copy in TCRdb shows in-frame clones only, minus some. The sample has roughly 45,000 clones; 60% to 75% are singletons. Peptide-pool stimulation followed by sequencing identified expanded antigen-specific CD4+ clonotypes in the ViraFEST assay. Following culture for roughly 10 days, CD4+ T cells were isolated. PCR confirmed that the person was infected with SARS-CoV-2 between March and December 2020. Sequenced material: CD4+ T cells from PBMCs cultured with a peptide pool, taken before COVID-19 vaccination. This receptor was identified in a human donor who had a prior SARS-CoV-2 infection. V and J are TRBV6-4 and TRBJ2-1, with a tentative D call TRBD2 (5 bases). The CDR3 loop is CASSYGLNNEQFF. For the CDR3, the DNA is TGTGCCAGCAGTTACGGACTGAATAATGAGCAGTTCTTC.